The clone carrying this TCR beta chain has a single count. The CDR3 has 15 residues. V lost 4 bases to trimming and J lost 5 bases; unmatched junction nucleotides: 5. The germline gives CDR1 SGHNT, CDR2 YYREEE (reference sequence). This sample was taken from a study of cytomegalovirus exposure and HLA in healthy donors. Unrecorded immune exposures were likely, despite nominal health at sampling. Researchers ran the PCR with 60 Vbeta and 13 Jbeta primers. The table came from immunoSEQ multiplex PCR; TCRdb's copy has only in-frame clones and leaves some out. The sample has approximately 300,000 clones, around four fifths seen once; the top ten hold 2%.

The origin of this receptor is a woman between 35 and 50 years old in good health and CMV-seropositive. This sequence joins TRBV5-4 and TRBJ2-7; 14 bases agree with TRBD2. The sequencing input was PBMCs. The CDR3 coding sequence is TGTGCCAGCAGCCTTGGACTAGCGGGAGGAGACGAGCAGTACTTC. It encodes CASSLGLAGGDEQYF.